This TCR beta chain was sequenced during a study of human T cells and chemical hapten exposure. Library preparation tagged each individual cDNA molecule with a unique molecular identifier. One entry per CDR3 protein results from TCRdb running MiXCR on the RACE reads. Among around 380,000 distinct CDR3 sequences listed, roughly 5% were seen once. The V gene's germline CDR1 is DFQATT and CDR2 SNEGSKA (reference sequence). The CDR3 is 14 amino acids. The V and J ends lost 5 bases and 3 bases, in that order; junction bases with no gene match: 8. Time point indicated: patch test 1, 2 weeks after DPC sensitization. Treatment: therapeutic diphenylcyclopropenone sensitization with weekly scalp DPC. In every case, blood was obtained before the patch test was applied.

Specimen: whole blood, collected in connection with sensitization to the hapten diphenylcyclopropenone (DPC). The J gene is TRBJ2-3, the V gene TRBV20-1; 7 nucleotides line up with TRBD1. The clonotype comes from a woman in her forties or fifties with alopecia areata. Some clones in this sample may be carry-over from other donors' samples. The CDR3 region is CSASRQGWTDTQYF. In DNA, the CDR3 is TGCAGTGCTTCACGACAGGGATGGACAGATACGCAGTATTTT.